These 23 T cell receptor beta chains came from one sample sequenced in a study of identical twins. TCRdb used MiXCR to reprocess the 5' RACE reads, holding one entry per CDR3 protein. The table records 750,000 to 950,000 distinct CDR3 sequences, about 12% of them present only once. These data are also associated with another study on yellow fever vaccine responses in identical twins.

Specimen: PBMCs. All receptors derive from a woman aged 18-29 years in good health.

This clonotype came up a few times. The genes are TRBV5-1 and TRBJ1-1; unclear D gene. V was shortened by 0 bases and J by 1 base, with 7 bases between the two germline ends. The germline V gene has CDR1 SGHRS and CDR2 YFSETQ. The CDR3 runs 14 residues. CDR3 nucleotides: TGCGCCAGCAGCTTGGAGCAACCGAACACTGAAGCTTTCTTT. Translated, it gives CASSLEQPNTEAFF.

The chain carries TRBV6-1 and TRBJ1-5, with 7 nucleotides matching TRBD1. This CDR3 is 16 amino acids long. Germline CDR1 and CDR2: MNHNS and SASEGT. Losses at the gene ends were 6 bases for V and 3 bases for J; bases not matched to a gene: 11. The CDR3 spells CASSPQDRQPNQPQHF. CDR3 nucleotide sequence: TGTGCCAGCAGCCCTCAGGACAGGCAACCCAATCAGCCCCAGCATTTT.

Many counts were recorded for this clonotype. The rearrangement uses TRBV12-3 or TRBV12-4 and TRBJ1-2; tentatively, D is TRBD1 (5 bases). The V gene lost 6 bases and the J gene lost 4 bases, with 15 bases spanning the gap. The CDR3 length is 14 residues. The CDR3 bases are TGTGCCAGCAGCAATTATCAGGGCCCCTATGGCTACACCTTC. It is translated as CASSNYQGPYGYTF.

As concerns this clonotype: This may be a read error, as it is one base from a much larger clone. The rearrangement links TRBV12-3 or TRBV12-4 to TRBJ1-1, with D hard to call. The CDR3 spans 12 residues. Trimming cost V 4 bases and J 1 base, with 4 bases left between them. CDR3 residues: CASSSPNTEAFF. The DNA of the CDR3 is TGTGCCAGCAGTTCCCCGAACACTGAAGCTTTCTTT.

J is TRBJ2-1 and V is TRBV5-1, with D maybe TRBD2 (6 bases). The CDR3 runs to 14 residues. The germline CDR1 and CDR2 sequences are SGHRS and YFSETQ. Trimming took off 3 bases at V and 9 bases at J, with 16 bases between the two ends. CDR3 in amino acids: CASSSQTSSGEQFF. The CDR3 DNA reads TGCGCCAGCAGCTCCCAGACTAGTTCGGGTGAGCAGTTCTTC.

In this sample, this clonotype turned up many times. The chain couples TRBV7-7 to TRBJ1-1, with no clear D. Germline loops: CDR1 SSHAT, CDR2 FNYEAQ (reference sequence). V was pared by 3 bases and J by 10 bases, with 15 bases between. This CDR3 spans 13 amino acids. This chain's CDR3 is CASSLVRESRAFF. In DNA, the CDR3 is TGTGCCAGCAGCTTGGTCCGGGAGTCGCGAGCTTTCTTT.

This clonotype was counted only a few times. This chain joins TRBV7-2 and TRBJ2-1; 10 bases are shared with TRBD2. The CDR3 has 16 amino acids. V was pared by 1 base and J by 8 bases, with 8 bases of the junction left unmatched. Germline CDR1 and CDR2: SGHTA and FQGNSA. CDR3 sequence (DNA): TGTGCCAGCAGCTTAGATAGGACTAGCGGCTCGGATGAGCAGTTCTTC. Translated: CASSLDRTSGSDEQFF.

The sample holds a few counts of this clonotype. The chain combines TRBV5-5 with TRBJ2-1, with TRBD1 matching over 10 bases. With 7 bases clipped from V and 8 bases from J, the junction kept 9 bases outside the gene matches. This CDR3 contains 14 residues. CDR1 is SGHKS and CDR2 is YYEKEE in the germline V gene (reference sequence). For the CDR3, the DNA is TGTGCCAGCCGAGTGGGGACAGGGGAATATGAGCAGTTCTTC. It codes for CASRVGTGEYEQFF.

The V and J genes are TRBV2 and TRBJ2-3, with 13 bases lining up with TRBD2. The CDR3 spans 18 residues. Trimming at V came to 3 bases and at J to 4 bases, leaving 10 bases not matched to a gene. Germline V gene data show CDR1 as SNHLY and CDR2 as FYNNEI. The CDR3 DNA sequence: TGTGCCAGCAGTGAGCGGACTAGCGGGAGACTTCTCTCAGATACGCAGTATTTT. Its protein is CASSERTSGRLLSDTQYF. Drawing the rest from reference TRBV2 and TRBJ2-3, the complete variable domain is EPEVTQTPSHQVTQMGQEVILRCVPISNHLYFYWYRQILGQKVEFLVSFYNNEISEKSEIFDDQFSVERPDGSNFTLKIRSTKLEDSAMYFCASSERTSGRLLSDTQYFGPGTRLTVL.

This clonotype was detected only a few times. The CDR3 bases are TGTGCCAGCAGCCTGGCCGGGACAGGGAAGGGAGCTGAAGCTTTCTTT. As protein: CASSLAGTGKGAEAFF. This chain connects TRBV3-1 to TRBJ1-1; 9 bases line up with TRBD1. The CDR3 extends over 16 amino acids. Germline V gene sequence: CDR1 LGHDT, CDR2 YNNKEL (reference sequence). V was clipped by 4 bases and J by 6 bases; unmatched bases: 12.

This clonotype has just a few counts. V and J are TRBV20-1 and TRBJ1-2, with 7 bases lining up with TRBD1. CDR3 length equals 13 residues. Germline values: CDR1 DFQATT, CDR2 SNEGSKA (reference sequence). In DNA, the CDR3 is TGCAGCGACCATCACAGGGGTCATCGTGGCTACACCTTC. Protein: CSDHHRGHRGYTF.

The rearrangement links TRBV27 to TRBJ2-5, with D possibly being TRBD1 or TRBD2 (5 bases each). CDR3 length: 18 amino acids. The V gene's germline CDR1 is MNHEY and CDR2 SMNVEV (reference sequence). Trimming shortened V by 5 bases and J by 1 base, and 23 bases separated the two germline ends. In nucleotides, the CDR3 is TGTGCCAGCAGTCCCCTCCAAGAGGGACCCTTTCTCCAAGAGACCCAGTACTTC. Its protein product is CASSPLQEGPFLQETQYF.

This clonotype appeared a few times. The rearrangement links TRBV20-1 to TRBJ2-7, with 9 bases aligning to TRBD1. Germline V gene data show CDR1 as DFQATT and CDR2 as SNEGSKA (reference sequence). The V gene end was trimmed by 0 bases and the J gene end by 2 bases; junction bases not matched to a gene: 5. The CDR3 spans 15 residues. CDR3 DNA: TGCAGTGCTAGAGAAAGAGGGACAGGGACCTACGAGCAGTACTTC. Translated: CSARERGTGTYEQYF.

This clonotype was found many times. The chain couples TRBV7-3 to TRBJ2-1, with D tentatively TRBD2 (5 bases). CDR3 length: 15 residues. The germline CDR1 and CDR2 sequences are SGHTA and FQGTGA. The V end was cut by 2 bases, the J end by 1 base, with 9 bases between. The CDR3, as DNA: TGTGCCAGCAGCTTAGGAGTAGCGTCCTACAATGAGCAGTTCTTC. This sequence encodes CASSLGVASYNEQFF.

The chain uses TRBV15 and TRBJ2-7; a weak D match, TRBD2 (5 bases). CDR3 size: 16 residues. V lost 0 bases, J lost 1 base, and 13 bases lay in between. Germline V CDR1 and CDR2: LNHNV, YYDKDF (reference sequence). Here the CDR3 DNA reads TGTGCCACCAGCAGAGATCTCCCCGGGGTGTCCTACGAGCAGTACGTC. Translation: CATSRDLPGVSYEQYV.

This clonotype has a handful of counts. The chain employs TRBV11-2 and TRBJ1-2; D might be TRBD1 (5 bases). The CDR3 consists of 14 residues. CDR1 is SGHAT and CDR2 is FQNNGV in the germline V gene. Trimming cost V 5 bases and J 6 bases, with 16 bases left between them. The CDR3 nucleotides are TGTGCCAGCAGCGAGGCAGGGTTTGCCGATGGCTACACCTTC. It yields the protein CASSEAGFADGYTF.

This clonotype was seen more than once but under ten times. V usage is TRBV11-3 and J usage is TRBJ1-1; tentative D call: TRBD1 (5 bases). Trimming took 6 bases from V and 1 from J, leaving 15 bases between them. Germline lookup yields CDR1 SGHNT and CDR2 YENEEA. The CDR3 loop spans 15 amino acids. CDR3 in DNA: TGTGCCAGCAGATTGCAGGGAGCACGGAACACTGAAGCTTTCTTT. Translated, it gives CASRLQGARNTEAFF.

The V call is TRBV6-2 or TRBV6-3, the J call TRBJ2-6; no reliable D call. The CDR3 consists of 14 residues. The V end was cut by 2 bases, the J end by 0 bases, with 2 bases between. CDR1 is MNHEY and CDR2 is SVGEGT in the germline V gene. The CDR3 nucleotides read TGTGCCAGCAGTTACAACTCTGGGGCCAACGTCCTGACTTTC. As protein: CASSYNSGANVLTF.

This clonotype was counted ten times or more. V gene TRBV14 combines with J gene TRBJ2-2, with unresolved D. The CDR3 covers 13 residues. V gave up 0 bases and J gave up 7 bases, with 6 bases separating them. CDR1 and CDR2 from the germline V gene are SGHDN and FVKESK. CDR3 amino acids: CASSQDLGGELFF. CDR3 DNA: TGTGCCAGCAGCCAAGATCTGGGCGGGGAGCTGTTTTTT.

This clonotype was counted ten times or more. This chain links TRBV12-3 or TRBV12-4 with TRBJ2-7; D remains ambiguous. CDR3 length: 11 amino acids. Between the trimmed V and J ends, which lost 2 bases and 6 bases, there was a span of 5 bases. The CDR3 sequence is CASSLIGEQYF. DNA for the CDR3: TGTGCCAGCAGTTTAATAGGCGAGCAGTACTTC.

This clonotype has only one observation. The V and J genes are TRBV18 and TRBJ2-7; TRBD2 matches 10 bases. The CDR3 extends over 15 amino acids. The V and J ends lost 0 bases and 5 bases, in that order; junction bases with no gene match: 4. Germline V gene sequence: CDR1 KGHSH, CDR2 LQKENI. This CDR3 is CASSPPASGSHEQYF. The CDR3 DNA reads as TGTGCCAGCTCACCACCGGCTAGCGGGAGCCACGAGCAGTACTTC.

This clonotype was seen only a few times. The gene calls are TRBV7-9 and TRBJ2-2; TRBD2 matches at 9 bases. CDR3 length equals 15 residues. After removal of 5 bases from V and 7 bases from J, the junction contained 8 bases not matched to a gene. Germline CDR1 is SEHNR and CDR2 is FQNEAQ (reference sequence). DNA of the CDR3: TGTGCCAGCAGCCATAGCGGGGGCCGAGACGGGGAGCTGTTTTTT. Translation: CASSHSGGRDGELFF.

CDR3 nucleotide sequence: TGTGCCAGCATGCCGTGGCTAGCGGGGGCCTACACCGGGGAGCTGTTTTTT. The encoded protein is CASMPWLAGAYTGELFF. V is TRBV12-3 or TRBV12-4 and J is TRBJ2-2; 10 bases match TRBD2. This CDR3 comprises 17 residues. V dropped 7 bases and J dropped 3; count of bases not matched to a gene: 11.